This TCR beta chain derives from a study of shared clonotypes between healthy human individuals (dated by TCRdb to 2018 to 2021). Concerning the study at large: Three men and two women, aged 18 to 49 years, made up the cohort. The study deeply sequenced blood TCR repertoires of about 5 healthy adults to estimate repertoire size and the extent of clonotype sharing between individuals. Between about 0.85 and 9.5 billion PBMCs per donor were obtained by leukapheresis. To increase sequencing depth and limit assay-specific biases, different laboratories used diverse techniques to prepare libraries and sequence TCR repertoires. For each donor, three plates each were used for CD4 naive and CD4 memory, two plates were used for CD8 naive, and one plate was used for CD8 memory.

On this clone itself: Its specific antigen is unknown. Base qualities are not recorded, but no much larger clone differs from it by a single base.

Using the deep immunoSEQ assay, multiplex PCR amplified TCR CDR3 regions from genomic DNA. Extracted genomic DNA from each cell subset was distributed evenly across all wells of several immunoSEQ 96-well plates, and each plate was treated as a replicate. For sorted subsets, each replicate PCR was loaded with around 200 ng genomic DNA, equivalent to 30,000 or so T cell genomes. The purified libraries were quantified using a Qubit 3.0 fluorometer, sized with a Bioanalyzer 2100, and then quantified again using the KAPA Library Quantification kit. Each immunoSEQ 96-well plate was sequenced on its own single-read 150-cycle Illumina NextSeq 550 flow cell. Regarding the original processing steps: Because only junctional sequences without quality scores were contained in the immunoSEQ output, filtering matching that applied to full-length reads could not be performed. To assign V/J genes and CDR3, sequences were annotated using PyIR, a Python wrapper for IgBLAST v1.9, with IMGT germline references. Reads with weak V/J assignments (E-value above 1e-6), missing CDR3, stop codons, out-of-frame junctions, or ambiguous translated residues were removed. V3J clonotypes were defined as sequences sharing an identical inferred V gene, J gene, and CDR3 amino acid sequence. To compute the percentage overlap between repertoires, the number of shared unique clonotypes was divided by the size of the smaller repertoire. Richness of each repertoire was evaluated using RTK rarefaction, the Chao1 estimator, and Recon v2.1 estimates of unobserved clonotypes. Generation probabilities were computed with OLGA for all TCRbeta clonotypes obtained by the gDNA method from a few donors. TCRdb took over this immuneACCESS table, retaining in-frame rearrangements with V and J assigned. Such tables are incomplete; in checked studies, under half of the missing clones stem from an unresolved V gene, and the remainder is unexplained. V, J and clone size are those of that table, while D and trimming were read from the DNA. The sample includes under 2.5 million clones, with about nine tenths observed a single time. The ten largest clones capture more than 0.35% of the sample.

What the authors observed across the whole study: The small number of donors limited the genetic and exposure-history diversity represented. Sampling was limited to blood, and TCR repertoires in tissue likely differ from TCR repertoires in blood. Pairwise subsampling led to the expectation that sequencing depth would affect the degree of clonotype sharing among donors. Naive subsets generally had larger estimated clonotype richness than memory subsets did. Roughly 5% of naive CD4, 3.5% of naive CD8, 2.3% of memory CD4, and around 0.4% of memory CD8 clonotypes were shared across several donors. Higher generation probabilities were observed for clonotypes shared by all four sorted-subset donors than for non-shared clonotypes. Incomplete sequencing was indicated by rarefaction of sorted-subset datasets, despite the large sequencing depth.

The donors were healthy, HIV-negative adults who had no recently reported acute infections or vaccinations. All donors were Caucasian adults living in Nashville, Tennessee, USA. CD4+ T cells were enriched by magnetic negative selection, after which naive cells were positively selected on CD45RA and the negative fraction was taken as the memory subset. After blood collection by leukapheresis, PBMCs were isolated using Ficoll-Histopaque density gradient centrifugation and then cryopreserved in the vapor phase of liquid nitrogen. Purity and quantity of every magnetically sorted T cell population were checked by analytical flow cytometry. From each sorted fraction, genomic DNA was isolated and quantified by UV absorbance on a Nanodrop 2000c. The material sequenced was naive CD4+ T cells from PBMCs. Sample cell subset or site, as interpreted from the label and publication: CD45RA+ positively selected. The TCR comes from a man aged 18 to 30 in good health. Some clones in this sample may be carry-over from other donors' samples.

This receptor has the CDR3 CASSRPRQYTGELFF. The DNA sequence is as follows: TGTGCCAGCAGTCGCCCTCGGCAGTACACCGGGGAGCTGTTTTTT. The chain is encoded by TRBV7-9 joined to TRBJ2-2, with the D gene too uncertain to name. V loses 6 bases, J loses 3 bases, and the germline ends lie 14 bases apart. CDR1 and CDR2 (SEHNR, FQNEAQ) derive from the germline V gene (reference sequence). The CDR3 numbers 15 residues from cysteine through phenylalanine. Only the CDR3 region is kept as DNA, spanning 45 bases read in frame from base 1. The variable domain in full, with residues beyond the CDR3 obtained from the reference TRBV7-9 and TRBJ2-2 genes, is DTGVSQNPRHKITKRGQNVTFRCDPISEHNRLYWYRQTLGQGPEFLTYFQNEAQLEKSRLLSDRFSAERPKGSFSTLEIQRTEQGDSAMYLCASSRPRQYTGELFFGEGSRLTVL.